The present TCR beta chain was sequenced within a study of blood T cells in healthy people across ages. Using a J-beta primer mix together with a sample-barcoded 5' primer, a second PCR was run for roughly 6 to 12 cycles. TCRdb analysed the 5' RACE reads with MiXCR anew, one entry per CDR3 protein. Among 800,000 to 950,000 distinct CDR3 sequences listed, about 28% were seen once. In regard to this clonotype: A much larger clone sits a single nucleotide away, making a read error possible.

The CDR3 has 15 amino acids. CDR1 and CDR2 (germline): MDHEN, SYDVKM. These same data were also listed under a study on T cells of mothers and their children.

Sequenced sample: blood. This chain links TRBV28 with TRBJ1-6; D gene uncertain. This TCR was recovered from a woman aged 40-49 years in good health. The CDR3 sequence: CACSFRGTPNSPLHF. CDR3 bases: TGTGCCTGCAGTTTCCGGGGAACCCCTAATTCACCCCTCCACTTT. Full variable domain (missing parts from reference TRBV28 and TRBJ1-6): DVKVTQSSRYLVKRTGEKVFLECVQDMDHENMFWYRQDPGLGLRLIYFSYDVKMKEKGDIPEGYSVSREKKERFSLILESASTNQTSMYLCACSFRGTPNSPLHFGNGTRLTVT.